This entry describes one T cell receptor (beta chain). In the source study's methods: From reference gene primer amplification, estimates of nucleated cell counts were derived. The repertoire was sequenced with immunoSEQ multiplex PCR; TCRdb's copy has only in-frame clones and lacks some. V and J calls and clone size follow that table, whereas D and trimming were derived from the DNA. The data show under 200,000 clones, around 86% seen once. The data are from a study of blood T cell repertoires in COVID-19. Whole-study context: Samples came from the United States, Italy and Spain, spanning acute and convalescent COVID-19.

The V and J ends lost 4 bases and 3 bases respectively, with 12 bases between them. CDR1 is SGHVS, CDR2 FQNEAQ, per germline. The CDR3 contains 14 residues. V usage is TRBV7-8 and J usage is TRBJ1-1, with D possibly matching TRBD1 (6 bases). The origin of this receptor is a man in his 60s with COVID-19, enrolled during active disease. The sample consisted of peripheral blood. The CDR3: CASSSDRFDTEAFF. CDR3 nucleotides: TGTGCCAGCAGCTCGGACAGATTCGACACTGAAGCTTTCTTT.